One TCR beta chain is described in this entry. Its antigen is unidentified. The data were taken from a study of a mutant IDH1 vaccine in newly diagnosed glioma. The wider study: Patients' prior therapy spanned radiotherapy, temozolomide, or both; most underwent both.

Produced via immunoSEQ multiplex PCR; TCRdb's table is partial and in-frame only. The table has fewer than 65,000 clones, 80% to 85% seen once; the top ten hold roughly 3.5%. Germline V CDR1 and CDR2: ENHRY, SYGVKD. The CDR3 spans 16 residues. With 4 bases removed from V and 4 bases from J, the gap between germline ends came to 19 bases. Time point in this sample: week 5, during vaccination. Vaccine doses each comprised 300 ug of mutant IDH1 20-mer peptide, with topical imiquimod. The sample in question was PBMCs, obtained from a glioma patient whose treatment included an IDH1 peptide vaccine. The chain couples TRBV10-3 to TRBJ1-2, with D possibly being TRBD1 (6 bases). This clonotype was sampled from a man under 40 with glioma. The CDR3 nucleotides are TGTGCCATCAGTGCAGGGGCCCCCGGGAATGGCTATGGCTACACCTTC. Its translation is CAISAGAPGNGYGYTF.